The clone carrying this T cell receptor beta chain was found a few times. Its specificity is not known. These data are taken from a study of cytomegalovirus exposure and HLA in healthy donors. Study-wide findings and caveats: Testing in vitro showed a few CMV-associated chains specific for CMV antigens. Later analysis demonstrated an association between a missense DCLRE1C variant and TCR beta V- and J-gene trimming.

The CDR3 is 14 residues long. Looked up from germline, CDR1 is LNHDA and CDR2 is SQIVND (reference sequence). V shed 7 bases and J shed 7 bases, with 17 bases lying between them. Use of 60 Vbeta and 13 Jbeta primers characterized the PCR. The method was immunoSEQ multiplex PCR; TCRdb's version includes in-frame clones alone and lacks a portion of them. The sample shows roughly 150,000 clones, around 10% of them seen only once. The receptor was isolated from a man between 50 and 59 years old in good health and CMV-seronegative. J is TRBJ1-5 and V is TRBV19; D remains ambiguous. The material sequenced was PBMCs. The CDR3 bases are TGTGCCAGTAAGGTCCTGGAGGGAGTCCAGCCCCAGCATTTT. This translates into CASKVLEGVQPQHF.